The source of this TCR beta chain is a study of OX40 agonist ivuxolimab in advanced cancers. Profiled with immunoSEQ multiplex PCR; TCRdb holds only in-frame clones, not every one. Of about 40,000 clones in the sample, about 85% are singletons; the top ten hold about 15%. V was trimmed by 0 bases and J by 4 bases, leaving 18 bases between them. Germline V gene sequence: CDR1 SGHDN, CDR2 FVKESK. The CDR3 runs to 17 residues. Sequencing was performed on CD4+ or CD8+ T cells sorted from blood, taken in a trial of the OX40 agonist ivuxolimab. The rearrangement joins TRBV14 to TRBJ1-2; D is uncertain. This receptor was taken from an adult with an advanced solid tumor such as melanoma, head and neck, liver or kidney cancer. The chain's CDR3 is CASSQDSGPYPFYGYTF. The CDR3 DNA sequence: TGTGCCAGCAGCCAAGATAGTGGCCCGTACCCCTTCTATGGCTACACCTTC.